This TCR beta chain originates from a study of T cell responses to AZD1222 COVID-19 vaccine. Study-wide findings and caveats: Donors were chiefly white British, with a greater number of females, and clonal diversity was perhaps underestimated.

Libraries were prepared by immunoSEQ multiplex PCR; TCRdb keeps only in-frame clonotypes and omits some of them. The table records 100,000 to 150,000 clones, approximately 88% of them present only once. In the case of this clone: Its matching antigen is unknown.

Looked up from germline, CDR1 is SGHRS and CDR2 is YFSETQ. The CDR3 is 16 residues long. Between the trimmed V and J ends, which lost 4 bases and 0 bases, there was a span of 14 bases. Sample: peripheral blood, taken on day 0 of AZD1222 vaccination. This sequence originates from an adult in good health. The chain is built from TRBV5-1 and TRBJ2-1, with a tentative D call TRBD1 (6 bases). CDR3 DNA: TGCGCCAGCAGCCGCCAAGGACAGAGCTCCTACAATGAGCAGTTCTTC. As protein: CASSRQGQSSYNEQFF.